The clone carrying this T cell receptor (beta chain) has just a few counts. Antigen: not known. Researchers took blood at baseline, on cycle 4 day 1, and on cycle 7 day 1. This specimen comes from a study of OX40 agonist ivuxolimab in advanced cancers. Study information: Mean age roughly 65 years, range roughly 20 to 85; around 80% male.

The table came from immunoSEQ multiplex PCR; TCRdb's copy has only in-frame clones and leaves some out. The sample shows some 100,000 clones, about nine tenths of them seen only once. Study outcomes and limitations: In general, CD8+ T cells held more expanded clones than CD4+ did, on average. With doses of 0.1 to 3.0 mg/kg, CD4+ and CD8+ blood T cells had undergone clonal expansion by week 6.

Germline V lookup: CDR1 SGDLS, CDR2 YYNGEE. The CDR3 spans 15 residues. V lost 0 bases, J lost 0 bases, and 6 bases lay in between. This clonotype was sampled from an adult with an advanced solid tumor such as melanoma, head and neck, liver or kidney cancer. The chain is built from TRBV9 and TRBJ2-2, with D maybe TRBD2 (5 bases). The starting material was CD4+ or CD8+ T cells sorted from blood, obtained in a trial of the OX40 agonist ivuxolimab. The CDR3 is CASSVGLTNTGELFF. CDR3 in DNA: TGTGCCAGCAGCGTAGGACTAACGAACACCGGGGAGCTGTTTTTT.